This T cell receptor beta chain was profiled in a study of blood T cell repertoires in COVID-19. Study-wide context: The United States, Italy and Spain provided the acute and convalescent COVID-19 samples.

In the original workflow: Amplification of reference gene primers was used by the study to estimate nucleated cell counts. The data were produced by immunoSEQ multiplex PCR, yet TCRdb's version contains in-frame clones alone and is incomplete. That table gives V, J and clone size, and the DNA gave D and trimming. The table lists 200,000 or so clones, roughly four fifths of them singletons. CDR3 size: 13 residues. J lost 2 bases, V lost 9 bases, and 4 bases had no gene match. In germline, CDR1 is LNHDA, CDR2 SQIVND (reference sequence). Living in 24 US areas, the participants were between roughly 18 and 90 years of age.

The sequenced sample was PBMCs or T cells enriched from blood (not recorded which). The chain carries TRBV19 and TRBJ1-3, with TRBD1 identical over 7 bases. The TCR was taken from a woman in her forties or fifties who had been exposed to COVID-19. CDR3 loop: CASGGQAGNTIYF. The CDR3 bases are TGTGCCAGCGGCGGACAGGCTGGAAACACCATATATTTT. The full variable domain, in which reference TRBV19 and TRBJ1-3 provide the parts outside the CDR3, is DGGITQSPKYLFRKEGQNVTLSCEQNLNHDAMYWYRQDPGQGLRLIYYSQIVNDFQKGDIAEGYSVSREKKESFPLTVTSAQKNPTAFYLCASGGQAGNTIYFGEGSWLTVV.